The entry below gives a single T cell receptor (beta chain) sequence along with its context. Its matching antigen is unknown. This sample was taken from a study of T cell repertoires in cytomegalovirus infection. Whole-study context: Matching HLA type, along with CMV infection, was indicated by public TCR beta signatures.

Using its own MiXCR run on the reads, TCRdb lists one record per CDR3 protein. Of approximately 73,000 distinct CDR3 sequences detected, approximately 40% appear once; the ten largest clones hold 85% to 95%. Study-wide results and limits: Carriage of CMV together with the relevant HLA was identifiable through cumulative public TCR beta family frequency. Clonotypes of TCR beta that were HLA-C-restricted and CMV-specific dominated the ex vivo response.

Per germline, CDR1 MNHNS and CDR2 SASEGT. The CDR3 is 16 residues long. Germline trimming cut 4 bases from V and 3 bases from J; bases unmatched to any gene: 7. The clonotype comes from a human donor in good health (CMV status not recorded). Some clones in this sample may be carry-over from other donors' samples. The chain links TRBV6-1 to TRBJ1-5; 9 positions match TRBD1. The material was CD8+ T cells from cultured PBMCs, obtained from culture after CMV antigen stimulation. The CDR3 spells CASSATGGYSNQPQHF. CDR3 coding DNA: TGTGCCAGCAGTGCGACAGGGGGATACTCCAATCAGCCCCAGCATTTT.